The 30 T cell receptor beta chains in this list originate from one sample, sequenced in a study of CD8 T cells in Susac syndrome. After extraction with the RNeasy kit, about 0.5 to 1 ug of the RNA was reverse transcribed using random hexamers. TCRdb fed the immunoSEQ multiplex PCR reads into MiXCR, producing one record per CDR3 protein. The sample holds approximately 100,000 distinct CDR3 sequences, 90% to 96% seen once. The sequenced sample was CD4+ T cells from PBMCs. The source of these receptors is a human donor in good health.

The chain links TRBV29-1 to TRBJ1-5, with D tentatively TRBD1 (6 bases). CDR3 size: 12 residues. Per the germline V gene, CDR1 is SQVTM and CDR2 is ANQGSEA. V was clipped by 5 bases and J by 6 bases, with 11 bases between them. The CDR3: CSVSTGSQPQHF. The CDR3 DNA reads as TGCAGCGTTTCCACAGGGAGTCAGCCCCAGCATTTT.

This sequence joins TRBV7-2 and TRBJ2-3, with D possibly being TRBD2 (6 bases). The CDR3 loop spans 13 amino acids. V shed 3 bases and J shed 6 bases, with 10 bases lying between them. The germline V gene encodes CDR1 SGHTA and CDR2 FQGNSA. CDR3 region: CASSFGSRDTQYF. The CDR3 region has the DNA TGTGCCAGCAGCTTCGGGAGTAGGGATACGCAGTATTTT.

The chain combines TRBV28 with TRBJ2-6; tentatively, D is TRBD1 (6 bases). The CDR3 spans 17 residues. The V gene's germline CDR1 is MDHEN and CDR2 SYDVKM. The V end was cut by 3 bases, the J end by 0 bases, with 12 bases between. Here the CDR3 DNA reads TGTGCCAGCAGTTTGCCAGGGGTGGTCTCTGGGGCCAACGTCCTGACTTTC. Encoded protein: CASSLPGVVSGANVLTF.

This clonotype was detected once. The chain has TRBV20-1 and TRBJ2-5; D is undetermined. Germline CDR1 reads DFQATT; CDR2 reads SNEGSKA (reference sequence). The CDR3 totals 11 residues. The germline V and J ends were trimmed by 6 bases and 5 bases, with 10 bases remaining between them. The CDR3 coding sequence is TGCAGTGCCCGTGGAGCGGAGACCCAGTACTTC. Residues: CSARGAETQYF.

The sample holds one count of this clonotype. The chain recombines TRBV15 with TRBJ2-1; 9 bases match TRBD2. This CDR3 contains 17 residues. Germline V gene lookup returns CDR1 LNHNV and CDR2 YYDKDF (reference sequence). With V trimmed by 0 bases and J by 3 bases, 6 bases remained unmatched. The CDR3 reads CATSRDLTSGYYNEQFF. CDR3 bases: TGTGCCACCAGCAGAGACCTGACTAGCGGATACTACAATGAGCAGTTCTTC.

The chain employs TRBV2 and TRBJ2-1, with D perhaps matching TRBD1 (6 bases). With 5 bases removed from V and 9 bases from J, the gap between germline ends came to 8 bases. Germline values: CDR1 SNHLY, CDR2 FYNNEI. The length of the CDR3 is 11 residues. CDR3 nucleotide sequence: TGTGCCAGCAGTACAGGGATTGAGCAGTTCTTC. It codes for CASSTGIEQFF. The variable domain in full, completed from reference TRBV2 and TRBJ2-1, reads EPEVTQTPSHQVTQMGQEVILRCVPISNHLYFYWYRQILGQKVEFLVSFYNNEISEKSEIFDDQFSVERPDGSNFTLKIRSTKLEDSAMYFCASSTGIEQFFGPGTRLTVL.

This sequence joins TRBV7-8 and TRBJ1-4, with D possibly being TRBD1 (5 bases). The V end lost 7 bases, the J end lost 8 bases, and 20 bases lay between the germline ends. This CDR3 has 15 amino acids. Germline CDR1 reads SGHVS; CDR2 reads FQNEAQ. The CDR3 nucleotides read TGTGCCAGCACCCCAATGGGGGGTGTAGGAGAAAAACTGTTTTTT. Its translation is CASTPMGGVGEKLFF.

This clonotype was recorded once. The rearrangement uses TRBV12-3 or TRBV12-4 and TRBJ1-5; D is perhaps TRBD1 (5 bases). V was clipped by 7 bases and J by 7 bases, with 17 bases between them. The CDR3 runs to 14 residues. The CDR3, as DNA: TGTGCCAGCATGATGGGGGGAACTCGGCAGCCCCAGCATTTT. As protein: CASMMGGTRQPQHF.

The chain carries TRBV2 and TRBJ2-7; 9 nucleotides agree with TRBD1. The CDR3 totals 14 residues. V was pared by 4 bases and J by 3 bases, with 4 bases of the junction left unmatched. The germline V gene has CDR1 SNHLY and CDR2 FYNNEI. The CDR3, as DNA: TGTGCCAGCAGTGGACAGGGGGGTTACTACGAGCAGTACTTC. It specifies CASSGQGGYYEQYF.

This rearrangement joins TRBV9 to TRBJ2-3, with TRBD2 matching over 8 bases. The V gene end was trimmed by 0 bases and the J gene end by 1 base; junction bases not matched to a gene: 4. The length of the CDR3 is 16 residues. Germline V gene sequence: CDR1 SGDLS, CDR2 YYNGEE. CDR3 nucleotides: TGTGCCAGCAGCGTAGTGCCAGCGGGAGGCACAGATACGCAGTATTTT. As protein: CASSVVPAGGTDTQYF.

This sequence joins TRBV6-2 or TRBV6-3 and TRBJ2-1; 7 bases are shared with TRBD2. This CDR3 comprises 16 residues. Trimming cost V 4 bases and J 2 bases; bases outside gene matches: 8. The germline V gene has CDR1 MNHEY and CDR2 SVGEGT. The CDR3, as DNA: TGTGCCAGCAGTTCCCCTATAGCGGGTGCCTACAATGAGCAGTTCTTC. Its translation: CASSSPIAGAYNEQFF.

V gene TRBV4-2 combines with J gene TRBJ2-7, with 9 bases lining up with TRBD1. Germline-derived CDR1 and CDR2 are LGHNA and YNFKEQ. CDR3 length: 14 residues. Trimming took 1 base from V and 9 from J; bases not matched to a gene: 7. CDR3 region: CASSQGGTGGVQYF. For the CDR3, the DNA is TGTGCCAGCAGCCAAGGGGGAACAGGGGGCGTGCAGTACTTC.

V usage is TRBV12-3 or TRBV12-4 and J usage is TRBJ2-5; 7 positions agree with TRBD2. The trim removed 5 bases at V and 2 bases at J, leaving 8 bases unmatched. The CDR3 is 15 amino acids. In DNA, the CDR3 is TGTGCCAGCAGTCTAGAACCGGGACTACAAGAGACCCAGTACTTC. Translation: CASSLEPGLQETQYF.

The chain recombines TRBV6-6 with TRBJ1-3, with TRBD1 matching over 8 bases. There are 15 residues in the CDR3. The J segment lost 0 bases and the V segment lost 6 bases, leaving 4 bases of the junction unmatched. CDR1 and CDR2 (germline): MNHNY, SVGAGI (reference sequence). In DNA form, the CDR3 reads TGTGCCAGCAGGACGGGACAGGTCTCTGGAAACACCATATATTTT. Translated, it gives CASRTGQVSGNTIYF.

As to this clonotype: The junction shows a germline mismatch at one end, possibly a read error. The chain carries TRBV20-1 and TRBJ2-1; 9 bases line up with TRBD2. Germline V gene data show CDR1 as DFQATT and CDR2 as SNEGSKA (reference sequence). The CDR3 totals 14 residues. DNA of the CDR3: TGCAGTGCAAGAGCGGGGGGCCCTTACAATGAGCAGTTCTTC. Translation: CSARAGGPYNEQFF.

This clonotype appeared a single time. This rearrangement joins TRBV3-1 to TRBJ2-5, with D perhaps matching TRBD2 (7 bases). Germline values: CDR1 LGHDT, CDR2 YNNKEL (reference sequence). V shed 4 bases and J shed 4 bases, with 16 bases lying between them. The CDR3 has 15 residues. The CDR3 region has the DNA TGTGCCAGCAGCCCTAATCGGGGGGCTCGAGAGACCCAGTACTTC. Residues: CASSPNRGARETQYF.

The genes are TRBV28 and TRBJ1-1, with TRBD1 matching over 11 bases. The CDR3 length is 15 residues. The V gene's germline CDR1 is MDHEN and CDR2 SYDVKM. V gave up 5 bases and J gave up 4 bases; unmatched junction bases: 6. The DNA of the CDR3 is TGTGCCAGCAGTCCGGCGGACAGGGGGCCCACTGAAGCTTTCTTT. Translation gives CASSPADRGPTEAFF.

The chain is built from TRBV30 and TRBJ1-1; no clear D. Germline CDR1 and CDR2: GTSNPN and SVGIG (reference sequence). This CDR3 region has 13 residues. Trimming removed 0 bases at V and 1 base at J, with 6 bases between. The CDR3 nucleotides are TGTGCCTGGAGTGTACTGGAGAACACTGAAGCTTTCTTT. Protein sequence: CAWSVLENTEAFF.

The chain links TRBV11-2 to TRBJ2-5; 7 positions agree with TRBD1. V lost 5 bases and J lost 4; bases outside the gene matches: 4. There are 13 residues in the CDR3. Germline V gene lookup returns CDR1 SGHAT and CDR2 FQNNGV. CDR3: CASSLGQRETQYF. The CDR3, as DNA: TGTGCCAGCAGCCTGGGACAGCGAGAGACCCAGTACTTC.

The chain has TRBV5-1 and TRBJ2-1, with D perhaps TRBD1 or TRBD2 (5 bases each). The CDR3 extends over 14 amino acids. The germline V and J ends were trimmed by 0 bases and 8 bases, with 12 bases remaining between them. The V gene's germline CDR1 is SGHRS and CDR2 YFSETQ. The CDR3: CASSLDGGEHEQFF. Written as DNA, the CDR3 is TGCGCCAGCAGCTTGGATGGGGGAGAACATGAGCAGTTCTTC.

The J gene is TRBJ2-7, the V gene TRBV18; D perhaps matches TRBD1 (6 bases). CDR1 is KGHSH, CDR2 LQKENI, per germline. This CDR3 is built from 15 residues. V lost 5 bases and J lost 2, with 16 bases in between. This chain's CDR3 is CASSEGQLNTYEQYF. Written as DNA, the CDR3 is TGTGCCAGCTCAGAAGGACAGTTGAATACCTACGAGCAGTACTTC.

The V call is TRBV19, the J call TRBJ2-7, with a possible D match to TRBD2 (5 bases). The CDR3 is 14 amino acids. Trimming cost V 3 bases and J 9 bases, with 18 bases left between them. CDR1 and CDR2 (germline): LNHDA, SQIVND (reference sequence). The CDR3 DNA sequence: TGTGCCAGTAGTATCCGGCTAGCACTATCATCGCAGTACTTC. As protein: CASSIRLALSSQYF.

This clonotype was detected only once. The rearrangement uses TRBV5-8 and TRBJ1-3; D uncertain. Trimming removed 0 bases from V and 0 bases from J, with 10 bases in between. Germline V lookup: CDR1 SGHTS, CDR2 YDEGEE. This CDR3 contains 16 residues. CDR3 nucleotide sequence: TGTGCCAGCAGCTTGGTGTCAGAGAGCTCTGGAAACACCATATATTTT. Translated: CASSLVSESSGNTIYF.

The CDR3 DNA follows: TGCAGTGCTATAAGCTCCTACGAGCAGTACTTC. Amino acids: CSAISSYEQYF. The chain links TRBV20-1 to TRBJ2-7; unclear D gene. V lost 4 bases to trimming and J lost 0 bases, with 4 bases between them. The CDR3 runs to 11 residues. Germline CDR1 is DFQATT and CDR2 is SNEGSKA (reference sequence).

The CDR3 DNA sequence: TGCGCCAGCAGTCAAGACCGAGCCGGGACAGGGAACACCGGGGAGCTGTTTTTT. As protein: CASSQDRAGTGNTGELFF. The rearrangement uses TRBV23-1 and TRBJ2-2; 8 bases agree with TRBD1. TRBV23-1 is designated an ORF whose function remains uncertain. The junction had 9 bases not matched to a gene; V was cut back by 2 bases and J by 1 base. The CDR3 is 18 residues long.

This chain joins TRBV6-5 and TRBJ1-6; TRBD1 matches at 7 bases. The CDR3 extends over 16 amino acids. After removal of 2 bases from V and 8 bases from J, the junction contained 9 bases not matched to a gene. Germline V gene lookup returns CDR1 MNHEY and CDR2 SVGAGI. CDR3 region: CASSYDHRGRDSPLHF. The CDR3 DNA sequence: TGTGCCAGCAGTTACGACCACAGGGGCCGGGATTCACCCCTCCACTTT.

The chain recombines TRBV7-9 with TRBJ2-5, with D possibly TRBD1 on 6 matching bases. V lost 3 bases, J lost 2 bases, and 10 bases lay in between. CDR1 and CDR2 (germline): SEHNR, FQNEAQ (reference sequence). The CDR3 loop spans 14 amino acids. The CDR3 loop reads CASSFRTEQETQYF. CDR3 nucleotide sequence: TGTGCCAGCAGCTTCAGGACAGAGCAAGAGACCCAGTACTTC.

The chain is built from TRBV4-2 and TRBJ2-5; the D call may be TRBD1 or TRBD2 (5 bases each). Germline values: CDR1 LGHNA, CDR2 YNFKEQ. With 2 bases removed from V and 5 bases from J, the gap between germline ends came to 15 bases. The CDR3 spans 15 residues. CDR3 residues: CASSQTLGPGETQYF. The CDR3 nucleotides are TGTGCCAGCAGCCAAACACTAGGCCCAGGGGAGACCCAGTACTTC.

The chain combines TRBV12-3 or TRBV12-4 with TRBJ2-3, with 8 bases that match TRBD2. This CDR3 is built from 13 residues. The trim removed 5 bases at V and 7 bases at J, leaving 5 bases unmatched. The DNA for the CDR3 is TGTGCCAGCAGTCCCGGGAGGGCGTATACGCAGTATTTT. Its protein is CASSPGRAYTQYF.

The J gene is TRBJ2-2, the V gene TRBV2; 11 nucleotides match TRBD1. Germline-derived CDR1 and CDR2 are SNHLY and FYNNEI. V shed 6 bases, J shed 7 bases, and the junction held 7 bases outside the gene matches. This CDR3 contains 15 residues. The CDR3 nucleotides are TGTGCCAGCAGCGGACAGGGGGCCGGTAGCGGGGAGCTGTTTTTT. Protein product: CASSGQGAGSGELFF. The entire variable domain, with the rest obtained from reference TRBV2 and TRBJ2-2, is as follows: EPEVTQTPSHQVTQMGQEVILRCVPISNHLYFYWYRQILGQKVEFLVSFYNNEISEKSEIFDDQFSVERPDGSNFTLKIRSTKLEDSAMYFCASSGQGAGSGELFFGEGSRLTVL.